Presented here are 21 T cell receptor beta chains from one specimen sequenced in a study of beta chain features in type 1 diabetes. The investigators reverse transcribed all of the isolated RNA, so they sequenced expressed TCRB transcripts. Sequencing was performed with immunoSEQ multiplex PCR; in TCRdb, only in-frame clones are kept and a portion is missing. The sample lists approximately 200,000 clones, roughly 9.6% occurring once. Sequencing was done on a sample of naive CD4+ T cells from blood. The source of these receptors is a young woman in good health.

This clone has a handful of counts. The chain carries TRBV29-1 and TRBJ1-4; 7 nucleotides align to TRBD1. Germline CDR1 and CDR2: SQVTM and ANQGSEA. The CDR3 runs 14 residues. V lost 3 bases, J lost 7 bases, and 8 bases stayed unmatched. CDR3 region: CSVEGEPGGEKLFF. CDR3 bases: TGCAGCGTTGAGGGGGAGCCAGGGGGTGAAAAACTGTTTTTT. Supplemented by reference TRBV29-1 and TRBJ1-4, the full variable domain reads SAVISQKPSRDICQRGTSLTIQCQVDSQVTMMFWYRQQPGQSLTLIATANQGSEATYESGFVIDKFPISRPNLTFSTLTVSNMSPEDSSIYLCSVEGEPGGEKLFFGSGTQLSVL.

The rearrangement links TRBV27 to TRBJ1-5, with a tentative D call TRBD1 (6 bases). This CDR3 spans 16 amino acids. V lost 5 bases to trimming and J lost 2 bases, with 16 bases between them. Germline assignment: CDR1 MNHEY and CDR2 SMNVEV (reference sequence). The CDR3 here is CASSPSGARRNQPQHF. CDR3 DNA: TGTGCCAGCAGTCCGTCAGGGGCGCGACGCAATCAGCCCCAGCATTTT.

In its sample, this clone was seen a few times. The chain joins TRBV6-5 to TRBJ1-2, with D uncertain. The V gene lost 5 bases and the J gene lost 4 bases, with 11 bases spanning the gap. In germline, CDR1 is MNHEY, CDR2 SVGAGI. The CDR3 has 13 residues. CDR3 protein: CASSRSLGYGYTF. DNA for the CDR3: TGTGCCAGCAGTCGGTCCCTAGGCTATGGCTACACCTTC.

This clone was seen ten or more times. The V and J genes are TRBV27 and TRBJ2-6; D remains unclear. There are 13 residues in the CDR3. Trimming shortened V by 5 bases and J by 4 bases, and 6 bases separated the two germline ends. CDR1 is MNHEY, CDR2 SMNVEV, per germline (reference sequence). CDR3 amino acids: CASSPSGANVLTF. Here the CDR3 DNA reads TGTGCCAGCAGTCCCTCGGGGGCCAACGTCCTGACTTTC.

The genes are TRBV6-6 and TRBJ2-1, with TRBD2 matching 8 bases. Unmatched junction bases numbered 5, after V lost 6 bases and J lost 10 bases. Germline lookup yields CDR1 MNHNY and CDR2 SVGAGI (reference sequence). The CDR3 is 12 residues long. This CDR3 is CASRPSGSEQFF. The CDR3 coding sequence is TGTGCCAGCAGGCCCAGCGGGAGCGAGCAGTTCTTC.

The chain links TRBV7-9 to TRBJ1-3; 7 bases are shared with TRBD1. Germline loops: CDR1 SEHNR, CDR2 FQNEAQ (reference sequence). Trimming cost V 4 bases and J 1 base; bases outside gene matches: 1. This CDR3 has 14 residues. The CDR3 reads CASSSTGSGNTIYF. CDR3 bases: TGTGCCAGCAGCTCGACAGGGTCTGGAAACACCATATATTTT.

This clone was seen a handful of times. This chain links TRBV7-2 with TRBJ1-5, with a weak D call TRBD1 (6 bases). The ends were cut back, 6 bases at V and 1 base at J, with 10 bases in the middle. The CDR3 is 14 residues long. In germline, CDR1 is SGHTA, CDR2 FQGNSA. CDR3 in DNA: TGTGCCAGCAGACAGGGTGGGAGCAATCAGCCCCAGCATTTT. Protein product: CASRQGGSNQPQHF.

This clone has just a few counts. The chain is built from TRBV5-1 and TRBJ1-2; the D gene is possibly TRBD1 (5 bases). The germline V gene encodes CDR1 SGHRS and CDR2 YFSETQ. V was pared by 1 base and J by 0 bases, with 7 bases between. This CDR3 comprises 14 residues. The CDR3 spells CASSLSGTNYGYTF. In DNA, the CDR3 is TGCGCCAGCAGCTTGTCAGGGACTAACTATGGCTACACCTTC.

A few counts support this clone. The chain couples TRBV2 to TRBJ2-7; D not resolved. The CDR3 totals 15 residues. Germline V gene lookup returns CDR1 SNHLY and CDR2 FYNNEI. V was cut by 2 bases and J by 2 bases, with 13 bases left in between. CDR3 loop: CASSERPGEAYEQYF. The CDR3 DNA reads as TGTGCCAGCAGTGAACGGCCCGGTGAGGCCTACGAGCAGTACTTC.

The chain is built from TRBV19 and TRBJ2-5; 7 nucleotides match TRBD1. With 10 bases clipped from V and 1 base from J, the junction kept 6 bases outside the gene matches. The CDR3 has 13 amino acids. Germline V CDR1 and CDR2: LNHDA, SQIVND (reference sequence). The CDR3 coding sequence is TGTGCCACCCGAAAGGGGGCCCAAGAGACCCAGTACTTC. Translation: CATRKGAQETQYF. The whole variable domain, filled in from reference TRBV19 and TRBJ2-5, reads DGGITQSPKYLFRKEGQNVTLSCEQNLNHDAMYWYRQDPGQGLRLIYYSQIVNDFQKGDIAEGYSVSREKKESFPLTVTSAQKNPTAFYLCATRKGAQETQYFGPGTRLLVL.

This clone showed up just a few times. The chain recombines TRBV2 with TRBJ1-2; 8 bases map to TRBD1. Unmatched junction bases numbered 7, after V lost 5 bases and J lost 8 bases. This CDR3 has 13 amino acids. Germline assignment: CDR1 SNHLY and CDR2 FYNNEI. The DNA for the CDR3 is TGTGCCAGCAGTACCGACAGGGGTGGGGGCTACACCTTC. Translation: CASSTDRGGGYTF.

The chain uses TRBV5-6 and TRBJ2-4; D may be TRBD2 (6 bases). Germline V gives CDR1 SGHDT, CDR2 YYEEEE. The CDR3 runs to 14 residues. Deletions cut 4 bases from V and 8 bases from J, with 16 bases between. The CDR3 nucleotides read TGTGCCAGCAGCAAGGGACTGCCCACGGACATTCAGTACTTC. Encoded protein: CASSKGLPTDIQYF.

This clone showed up just a few times. The chain couples TRBV30 to TRBJ2-5, with TRBD2 matching 7 bases. J was trimmed by 4 bases and V by 3 bases; bases with no gene match: 14. Germline CDR1 is GTSNPN and CDR2 is SVGIG (reference sequence). CDR3 length equals 16 residues. The DNA of the CDR3 is TGTGCCTGGAGCGCCGCGGGACTATTCGATCGAGAGACCCAGTACTTC. It is translated as CAWSAAGLFDRETQYF.

CDR3 DNA: TGCGCCAGCAGCTTTAAACCGGGACTAGTTGCCGGTGAGACCCAGTACTTC. Its protein product is CASSFKPGLVAGETQYF. This sequence joins TRBV5-1 and TRBJ2-5, with 8 bases fitting TRBD2. J gave up 5 bases and V 2 bases, and 14 bases lay outside the gene matches. The CDR3 is 17 residues long. The germline V gene encodes CDR1 SGHRS and CDR2 YFSETQ.

J is TRBJ1-2 and V is TRBV2; no reliable D call. The CDR3 extends over 13 amino acids. Germline loops: CDR1 SNHLY, CDR2 FYNNEI. The germline V and J ends were trimmed by 1 base and 5 bases, with 8 bases remaining between them. The CDR3 reads CASSEGQTYGYTF. The DNA of the CDR3 is TGTGCCAGCAGTGAAGGTCAGACTTATGGCTACACCTTC.

This clone was recorded a few times. The chain uses TRBV7-9 and TRBJ2-7; TRBD1 aligns across 8 bases. With 4 bases clipped from V and 2 bases from J, the junction kept 7 bases outside the gene matches. The CDR3 runs to 15 residues. From germline, CDR1 is SEHNR and CDR2 FQNEAQ (reference sequence). As DNA, the CDR3 is TGTGCCAGCAGCTCCTGGGACAGGAAGACCTACGAGCAGTACTTC. Its translation is CASSSWDRKTYEQYF.

The chain carries TRBV10-3 and TRBJ2-1; 10 bases are a match to TRBD2. Germline V gene sequence: CDR1 ENHRY, CDR2 SYGVKD. V shed 4 bases and J 7 bases; nucleotides not matched to a gene: 10. The CDR3 spans 16 residues. The CDR3 is CAISVLLAGSGNEQFF. For the CDR3, the DNA is TGTGCCATCAGTGTATTACTAGCGGGAAGCGGTAATGAGCAGTTCTTC.

Here the CDR3 DNA reads TGCAGTGTCCAGGACTACACTGAAGCTTTCTTT. Translated, it gives CSVQDYTEAFF. The chain links TRBV20-1 to TRBJ1-1, with no clear D. Germline CDR1 reads DFQATT; CDR2 reads SNEGSKA (reference sequence). This CDR3 comprises 11 residues. The germline V and J ends were trimmed by 7 bases and 3 bases, with 9 bases remaining between them.

This clone was counted only a few times. V gene TRBV5-4 combines with J gene TRBJ1-2; possible D gene TRBD1, 5 bases. Trimming removed 0 bases from V and 7 bases from J, with 16 bases in between. The CDR3 contains 15 residues. Germline CDR1 SGHNT, CDR2 YYREEE (reference sequence). CDR3 protein: CASSLAAGSGGGYTF. The CDR3 DNA sequence: TGTGCCAGCAGCTTGGCCGCAGGGTCGGGGGGTGGCTACACCTTC.

The chain carries TRBV10-3 and TRBJ1-2; 7 nucleotides align to TRBD1. The CDR3 contains 11 residues. Trimming at V came to 10 bases and at J to 5 bases, leaving 4 bases not matched to a gene. The germline CDR1 and CDR2 sequences are ENHRY and SYGVKD. The CDR3 region has the DNA TGTGCCAGCGGACAGGCTTATGGCTACACCTTC. The encoded protein is CASGQAYGYTF.

This clone has a handful of counts. V gene TRBV5-1 combines with J gene TRBJ2-3; 7 bases match TRBD2. Germline CDR1 and CDR2: SGHRS and YFSETQ. Trimming at V came to 2 bases and at J to 1 base, leaving 7 bases not matched to a gene. The length of the CDR3 is 16 residues. This CDR3 is CASSLSPSGGTDTQYF. CDR3 nucleotides: TGCGCCAGCAGCTTATCCCCTAGCGGTGGCACAGATACGCAGTATTTT.